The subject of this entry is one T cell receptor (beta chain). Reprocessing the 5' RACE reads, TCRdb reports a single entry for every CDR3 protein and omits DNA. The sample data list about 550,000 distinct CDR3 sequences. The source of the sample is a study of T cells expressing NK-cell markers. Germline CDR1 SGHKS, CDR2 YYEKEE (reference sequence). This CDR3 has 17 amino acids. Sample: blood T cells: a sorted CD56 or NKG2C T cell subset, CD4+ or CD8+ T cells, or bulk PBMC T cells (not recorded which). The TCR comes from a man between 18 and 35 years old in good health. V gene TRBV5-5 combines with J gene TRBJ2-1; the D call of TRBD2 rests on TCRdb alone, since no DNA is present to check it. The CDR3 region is CASSLAGTSGSYNEQFF.